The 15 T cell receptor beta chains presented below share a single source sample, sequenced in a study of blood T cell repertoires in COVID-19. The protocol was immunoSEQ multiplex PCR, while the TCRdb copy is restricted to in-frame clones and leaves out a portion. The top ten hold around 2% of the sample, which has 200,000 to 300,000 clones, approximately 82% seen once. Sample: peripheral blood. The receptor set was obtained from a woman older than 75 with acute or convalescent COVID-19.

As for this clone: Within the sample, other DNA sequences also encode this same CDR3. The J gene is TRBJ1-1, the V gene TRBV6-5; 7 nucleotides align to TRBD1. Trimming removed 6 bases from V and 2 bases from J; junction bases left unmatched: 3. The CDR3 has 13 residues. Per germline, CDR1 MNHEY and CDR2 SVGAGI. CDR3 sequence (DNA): TGTGCCAGCAGAGACAGGGTAAACACTGAAGCTTTCTTT. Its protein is CASRDRVNTEAFF.

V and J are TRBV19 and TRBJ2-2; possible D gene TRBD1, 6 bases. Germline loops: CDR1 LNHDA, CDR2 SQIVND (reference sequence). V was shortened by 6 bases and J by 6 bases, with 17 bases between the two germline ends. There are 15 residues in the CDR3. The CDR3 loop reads CASSTFNRAPGELFF. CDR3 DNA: TGTGCCAGTAGCACCTTTAACAGGGCCCCCGGGGAGCTGTTTTTT.

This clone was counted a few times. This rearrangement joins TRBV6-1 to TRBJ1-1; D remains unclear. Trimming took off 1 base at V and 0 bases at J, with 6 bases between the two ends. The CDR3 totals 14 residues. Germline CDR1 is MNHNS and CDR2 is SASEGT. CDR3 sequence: CASSEGRMNTEAFF. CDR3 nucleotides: TGTGCCAGCAGTGAAGGGAGGATGAACACTGAAGCTTTCTTT.

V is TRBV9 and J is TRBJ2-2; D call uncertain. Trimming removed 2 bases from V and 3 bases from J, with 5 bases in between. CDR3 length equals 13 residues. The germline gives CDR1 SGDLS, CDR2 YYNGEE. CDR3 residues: CASSVRYTGELFF. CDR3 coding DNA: TGTGCCAGCAGCGTCAGATACACCGGGGAGCTGTTTTTT.

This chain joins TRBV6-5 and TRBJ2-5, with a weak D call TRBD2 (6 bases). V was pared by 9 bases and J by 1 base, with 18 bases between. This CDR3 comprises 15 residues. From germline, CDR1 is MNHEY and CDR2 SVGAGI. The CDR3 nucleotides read TGTGCCAGTCACCTAACGGGGGTACCCCAAGAGACCCAGTACTTC. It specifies CASHLTGVPQETQYF.

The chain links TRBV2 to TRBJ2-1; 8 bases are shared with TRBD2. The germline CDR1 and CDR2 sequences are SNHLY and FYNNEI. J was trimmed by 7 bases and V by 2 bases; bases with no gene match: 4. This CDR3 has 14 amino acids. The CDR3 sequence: CASSEIAGHNEQFF. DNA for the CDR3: TGTGCCAGCAGTGAAATAGCGGGACATAATGAGCAGTTCTTC.

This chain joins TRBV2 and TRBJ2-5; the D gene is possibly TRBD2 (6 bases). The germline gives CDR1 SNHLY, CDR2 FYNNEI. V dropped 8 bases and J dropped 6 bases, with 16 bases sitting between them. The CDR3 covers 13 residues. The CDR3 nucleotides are TGTGCCAGCCAAAAGAACGGGGGAAAGACCCAGTACTTC. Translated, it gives CASQKNGGKTQYF.

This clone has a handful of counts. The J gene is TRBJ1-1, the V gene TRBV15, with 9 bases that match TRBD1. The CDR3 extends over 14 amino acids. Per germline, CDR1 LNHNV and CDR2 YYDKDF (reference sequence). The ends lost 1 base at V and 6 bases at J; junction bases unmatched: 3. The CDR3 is CATSRGDRDAEAFF. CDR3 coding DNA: TGTGCCACCAGCAGAGGGGACAGGGACGCTGAAGCTTTCTTT.

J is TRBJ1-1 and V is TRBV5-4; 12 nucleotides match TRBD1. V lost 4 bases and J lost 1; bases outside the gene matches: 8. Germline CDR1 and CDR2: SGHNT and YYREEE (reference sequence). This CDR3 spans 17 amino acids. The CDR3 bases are TGTGCCAGCAGCACCCGGGACAGGGGGCGGTCGAACACTGAAGCTTTCTTT. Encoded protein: CASSTRDRGRSNTEAFF.

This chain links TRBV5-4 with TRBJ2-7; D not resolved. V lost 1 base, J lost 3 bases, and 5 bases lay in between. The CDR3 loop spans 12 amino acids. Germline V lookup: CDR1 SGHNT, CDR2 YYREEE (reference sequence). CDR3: CASSLNGYEQYF. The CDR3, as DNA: TGTGCCAGCAGCTTGAACGGCTACGAGCAGTACTTC.

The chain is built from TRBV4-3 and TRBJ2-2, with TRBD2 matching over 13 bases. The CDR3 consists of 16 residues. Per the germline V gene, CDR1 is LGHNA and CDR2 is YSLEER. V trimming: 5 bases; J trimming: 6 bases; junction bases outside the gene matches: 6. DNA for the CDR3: TGCGCCAGCAGCTCGACTAGCGGGGGGCCCGCCGGGGAGCTGTTTTTT. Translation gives CASSSTSGGPAGELFF.

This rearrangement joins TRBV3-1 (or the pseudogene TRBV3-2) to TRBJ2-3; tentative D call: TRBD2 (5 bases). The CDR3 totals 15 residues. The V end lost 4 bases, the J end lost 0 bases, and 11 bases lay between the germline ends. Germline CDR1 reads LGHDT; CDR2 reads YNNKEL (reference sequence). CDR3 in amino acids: CASSPPGGSTDTQYF. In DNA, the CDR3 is TGTGCCAGCAGCCCCCCGGGCGGGAGCACAGATACGCAGTATTTT.

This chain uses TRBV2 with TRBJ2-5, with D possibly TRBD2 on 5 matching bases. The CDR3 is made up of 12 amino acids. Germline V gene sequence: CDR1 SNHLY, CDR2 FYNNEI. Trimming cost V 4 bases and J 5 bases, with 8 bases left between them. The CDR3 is CASSVRGETQYF. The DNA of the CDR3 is TGTGCCAGCAGTGTTCGGGGTGAGACCCAGTACTTC. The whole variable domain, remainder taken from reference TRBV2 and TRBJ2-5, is EPEVTQTPSHQVTQMGQEVILRCVPISNHLYFYWYRQILGQKVEFLVSFYNNEISEKSEIFDDQFSVERPDGSNFTLKIRSTKLEDSAMYFCASSVRGETQYFGPGTRLLVL.

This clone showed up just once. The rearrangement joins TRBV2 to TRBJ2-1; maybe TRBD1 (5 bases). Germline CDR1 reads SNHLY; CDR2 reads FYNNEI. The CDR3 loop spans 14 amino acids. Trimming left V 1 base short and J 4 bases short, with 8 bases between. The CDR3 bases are TGTGCCAGCAGTGAAGATGGGGCGTACAATGAGCAGTTCTTC. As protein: CASSEDGAYNEQFF.

The CDR3 is CASSLYRGRDQETQYF. CDR3 DNA: TGCGCCAGCAGCTTGTATAGGGGGCGCGACCAAGAGACCCAGTACTTC. V usage is TRBV5-1 and J usage is TRBJ2-5, with 7 positions matching TRBD1. The CDR3 is made up of 16 amino acids. The germline CDR1 and CDR2 sequences are SGHRS and YFSETQ. J lost 0 bases, V lost 1 base, and 6 bases had no gene match. The complete variable domain, with remaining parts taken from reference TRBV5-1 and TRBJ2-5, reads KAGVTQTPRYLIKTRGQQVTLSCSPISGHRSVSWYQQTPGQGLQFLFEYFSETQRNKGNFPGRFSGRQFSNSRSEMNVSTLELGDSALYLCASSLYRGRDQETQYFGPGTRLLVL.